This T cell receptor beta chain is drawn from a study of regulatory T cells in long-lasting Graves disease. This CDR3 contains 11 residues. The germline gives CDR1 LNHDA, CDR2 SQIVND (reference sequence). V was trimmed by 7 bases and J by 8 bases, leaving 11 bases between them. Only a few counts were recorded for this clonotype. Time point in this sample: persistent/refractory GD, antithyroid drugs over 5 years with positive TRAb. The authors made the TCR library using RNA they extracted from PBMCs. Diagnoses of Graves' disease were made by American Thyroid Association guidelines. Building of the TCR beta libraries involved iRepertoire HTBI primers and Arm-PCR of CDR3 regions. TCRdb passed the multiplex PCR reads through MiXCR, listing each CDR3 protein once. The table includes some 440,000 distinct CDR3 sequences, around 21% detected once.

Sequenced material: peripheral blood mononuclear cells (PBMCs), taken when the disease was refractory, from a patient treated with antithyroid drugs. The chain has TRBV19 and TRBJ1-1; D not certain. The clonotype was recovered from a female donor with Graves disease. Here the CDR3 reads CASTGSSEAFF. Written as DNA, the CDR3 is TGTGCCAGTACTGGTAGTTCCGAAGCTTTCTTT.